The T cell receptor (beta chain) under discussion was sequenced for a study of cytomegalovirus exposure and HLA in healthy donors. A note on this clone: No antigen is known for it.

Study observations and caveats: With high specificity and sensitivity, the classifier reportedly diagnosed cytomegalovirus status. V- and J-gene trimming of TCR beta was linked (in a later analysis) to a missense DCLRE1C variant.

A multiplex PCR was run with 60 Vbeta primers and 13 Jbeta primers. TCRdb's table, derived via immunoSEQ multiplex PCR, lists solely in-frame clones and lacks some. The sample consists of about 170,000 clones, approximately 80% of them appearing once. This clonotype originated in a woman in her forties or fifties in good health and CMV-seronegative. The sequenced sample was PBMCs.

This chain's CDR3 is CASSPQGTEAFF. The CDR3 DNA is TGTGCCAGCAGTCCCCAGGGCACTGAAGCTTTCTTT. This chain connects TRBV28 to TRBJ1-1, with D perhaps TRBD1 (5 bases). The CDR3 runs to 12 residues. Germline CDR1 MDHEN, CDR2 SYDVKM. The V and J ends lost 5 bases and 4 bases respectively, with 8 bases between them.